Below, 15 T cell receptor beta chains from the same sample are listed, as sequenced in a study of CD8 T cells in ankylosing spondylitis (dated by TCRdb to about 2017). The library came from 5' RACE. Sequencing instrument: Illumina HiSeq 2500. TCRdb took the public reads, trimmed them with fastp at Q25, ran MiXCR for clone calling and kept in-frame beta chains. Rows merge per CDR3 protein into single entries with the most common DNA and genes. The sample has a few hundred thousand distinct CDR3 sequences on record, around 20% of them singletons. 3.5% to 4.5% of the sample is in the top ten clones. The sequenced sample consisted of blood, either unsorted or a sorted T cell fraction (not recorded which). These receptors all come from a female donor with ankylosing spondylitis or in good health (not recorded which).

CDR3: CATSPGVYQPQHF. CDR3 nucleotides: TGTGCCACCTCGCCAGGAGTATATCAGCCCCAGCATTTT. The chain joins TRBV6-2 or TRBV6-3 to TRBJ1-5; D is unclear. CDR1 MNHEY and CDR2 SVGEGT come from the germline V gene. The CDR3 has 13 amino acids. Between the trimmed V and J ends, which lost 10 bases and 5 bases, there was a span of 15 bases.

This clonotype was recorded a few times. In DNA form, the CDR3 reads TGTGCCAGCAGCGTAGCGACTAGCCTTGGCGGGGAGCTGTTTTTT. Translating it yields CASSVATSLGGELFF. The chain is built from TRBV9 and TRBJ2-2; 7 nucleotides match TRBD2. The germline V gene has CDR1 SGDLS and CDR2 YYNGEE. The V gene end was trimmed by 0 bases and the J gene end by 7 bases; junction bases not matched to a gene: 6. The CDR3 extends over 15 amino acids.

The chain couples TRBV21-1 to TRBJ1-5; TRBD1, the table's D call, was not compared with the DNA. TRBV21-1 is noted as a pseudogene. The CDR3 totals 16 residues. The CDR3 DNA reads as TGTGCCAGCAGCGCGAGGGGGATGGCGAGGAATCAGCCCCAGCATTTT. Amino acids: CASSARGMARNQPQHF.

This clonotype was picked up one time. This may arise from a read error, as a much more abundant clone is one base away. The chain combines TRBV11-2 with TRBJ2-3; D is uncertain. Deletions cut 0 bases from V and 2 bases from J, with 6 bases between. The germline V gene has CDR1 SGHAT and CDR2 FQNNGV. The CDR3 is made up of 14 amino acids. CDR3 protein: CASSLEMITDTQYF. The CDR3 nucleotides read TGTGCCAGCAGCTTAGAGATGATCACAGATACGCAGTATTTT.

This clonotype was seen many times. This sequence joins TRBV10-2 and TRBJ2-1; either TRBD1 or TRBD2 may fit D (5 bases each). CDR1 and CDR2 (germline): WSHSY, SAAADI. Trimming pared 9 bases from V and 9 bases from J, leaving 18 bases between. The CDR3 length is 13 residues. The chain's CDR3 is CASSGTYLSEQFF. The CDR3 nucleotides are TGCGCCAGTTCCGGGACGTACTTGAGTGAGCAGTTCTTC.

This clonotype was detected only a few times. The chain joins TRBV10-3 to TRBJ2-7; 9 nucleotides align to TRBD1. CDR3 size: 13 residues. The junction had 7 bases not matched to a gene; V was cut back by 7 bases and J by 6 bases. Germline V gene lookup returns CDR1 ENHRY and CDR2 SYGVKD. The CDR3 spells CAITRTGVGEQYF. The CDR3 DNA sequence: TGTGCCATCACTAGGACAGGGGTAGGCGAGCAGTACTTC.

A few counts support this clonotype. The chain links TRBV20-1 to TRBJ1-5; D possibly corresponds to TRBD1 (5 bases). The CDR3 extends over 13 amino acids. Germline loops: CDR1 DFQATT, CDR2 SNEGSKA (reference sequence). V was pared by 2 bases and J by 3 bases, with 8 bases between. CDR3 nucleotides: TGCAGTGCTAGACAGGACAACAATCAGCCCCAGCATTTT. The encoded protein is CSARQDNNQPQHF.

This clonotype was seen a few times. This CDR3 reads CASSPLRGAGTEAFF. DNA of the CDR3: TGTGCCAGCAGCCCCCTGAGGGGCGCGGGGACTGAAGCTTTCTTT. The V gene is TRBV7-9, the J gene TRBJ1-1, with D perhaps TRBD1 (5 bases). V dropped 5 bases and J dropped 5 bases, with 18 bases sitting between them. The CDR3 is 15 residues long. Germline assignment: CDR1 SEHNR and CDR2 FQNEAQ (reference sequence).

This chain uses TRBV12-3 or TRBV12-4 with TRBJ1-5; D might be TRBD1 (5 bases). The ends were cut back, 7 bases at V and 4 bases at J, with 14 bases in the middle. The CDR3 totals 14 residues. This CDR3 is CASTPSGGNQPQHF. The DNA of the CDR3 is TGTGCCAGCACCCCTTCGGGGGGGAATCAGCCCCAGCATTTT.

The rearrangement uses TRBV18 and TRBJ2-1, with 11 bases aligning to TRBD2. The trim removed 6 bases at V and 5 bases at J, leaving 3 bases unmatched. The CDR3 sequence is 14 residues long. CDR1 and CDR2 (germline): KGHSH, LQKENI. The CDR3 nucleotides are TGTGCCAGCTCGGCGGGACTAGCGGACAATGAGCAGTTCTTC. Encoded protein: CASSAGLADNEQFF. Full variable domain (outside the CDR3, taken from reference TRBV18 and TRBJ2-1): NAGVMQNPRHLVRRRGQEARLRCSPMKGHSHVYWYRQLPEEGLKFMVYLQKENIIDESGMPKERFSAEFPKEGPSILRIQQVVRGDSAAYFCASSAGLADNEQFFGPGTRLTVL.

CDR3 sequence (DNA): TGCGCCAGCAGCCAAGATTGGAGCGGGGGACGGTGGGATACGCAGTATTTT. Protein product: CASSQDWSGGRWDTQYF. The V and J genes are TRBV4-3 and TRBJ2-3, with 8 bases identical to TRBD2. The length of the CDR3 is 17 residues. V lost 0 bases, J lost 6 bases, and 11 bases stayed unmatched. Germline CDR1 is LGHNA and CDR2 is YSLEER.

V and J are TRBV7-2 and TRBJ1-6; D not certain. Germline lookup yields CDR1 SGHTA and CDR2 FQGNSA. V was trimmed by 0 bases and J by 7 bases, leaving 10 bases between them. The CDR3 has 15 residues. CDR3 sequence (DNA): TGTGCCAGCAGCTTAGCGGGCAGGACCAATTCACCCCTCCACTTT. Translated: CASSLAGRTNSPLHF.

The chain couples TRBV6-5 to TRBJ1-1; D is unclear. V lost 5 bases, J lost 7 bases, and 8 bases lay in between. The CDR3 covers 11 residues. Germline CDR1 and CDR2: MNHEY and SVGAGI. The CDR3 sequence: CASSRGFEAFF. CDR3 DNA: TGTGCCAGCAGTCGGGGATTTGAAGCTTTCTTT.

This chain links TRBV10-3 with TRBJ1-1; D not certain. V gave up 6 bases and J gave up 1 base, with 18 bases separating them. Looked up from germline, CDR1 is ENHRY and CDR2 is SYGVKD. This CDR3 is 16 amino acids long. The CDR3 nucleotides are TGTGCCATCAGAACGGACGGACCTCCGAGGAACACTGAAGCTTTCTTT. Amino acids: CAIRTDGPPRNTEAFF.

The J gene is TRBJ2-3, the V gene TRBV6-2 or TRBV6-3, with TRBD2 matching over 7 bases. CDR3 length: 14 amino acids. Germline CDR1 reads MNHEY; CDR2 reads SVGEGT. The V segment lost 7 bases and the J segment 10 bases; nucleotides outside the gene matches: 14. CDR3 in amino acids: CASTSSGGRFAQYF. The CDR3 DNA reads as TGTGCCAGCACTTCGTCGGGAGGCCGATTTGCGCAGTATTTT.